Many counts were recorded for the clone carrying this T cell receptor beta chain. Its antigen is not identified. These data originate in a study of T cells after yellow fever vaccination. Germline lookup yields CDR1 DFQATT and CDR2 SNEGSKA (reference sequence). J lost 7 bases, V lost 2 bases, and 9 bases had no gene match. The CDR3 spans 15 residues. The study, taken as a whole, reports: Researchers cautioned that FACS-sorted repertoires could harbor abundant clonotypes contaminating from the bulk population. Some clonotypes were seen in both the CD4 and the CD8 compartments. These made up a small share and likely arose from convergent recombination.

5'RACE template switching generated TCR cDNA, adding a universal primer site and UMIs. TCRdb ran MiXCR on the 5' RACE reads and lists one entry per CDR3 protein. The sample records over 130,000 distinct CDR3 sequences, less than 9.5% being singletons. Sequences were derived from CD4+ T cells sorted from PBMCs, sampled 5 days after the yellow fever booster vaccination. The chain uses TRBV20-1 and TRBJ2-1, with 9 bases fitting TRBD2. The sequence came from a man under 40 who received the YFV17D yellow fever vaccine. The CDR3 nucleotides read TGCAGTGCTAGAAGTCTAGCGGGATCGGGTAATGAGCAGTTCTTC. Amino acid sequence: CSARSLAGSGNEQFF.